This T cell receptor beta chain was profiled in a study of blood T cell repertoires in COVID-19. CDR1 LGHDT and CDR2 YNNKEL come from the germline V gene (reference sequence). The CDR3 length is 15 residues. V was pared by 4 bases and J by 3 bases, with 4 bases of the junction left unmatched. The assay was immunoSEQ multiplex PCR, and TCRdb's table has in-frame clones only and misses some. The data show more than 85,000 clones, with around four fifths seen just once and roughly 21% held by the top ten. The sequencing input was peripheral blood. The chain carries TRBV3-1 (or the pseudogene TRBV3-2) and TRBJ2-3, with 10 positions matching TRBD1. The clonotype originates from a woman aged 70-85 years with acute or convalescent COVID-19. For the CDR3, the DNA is TGTGCCAGCAGCCTCCGGGACAGGGGTACAGATACGCAGTATTTT. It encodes CASSLRDRGTDTQYF.